Below, 23 T cell receptor beta chains from the same sample are listed, as sequenced in a study of T cells in Graves' hyperthyroidism and ophthalmopathy. Researchers took RNA transcripts and amplified the TCR beta CDR3 regions from them. Using the HTBI primer set, a first-round RT-PCR was run on the TCR CDR3. TCRdb called the multiplex PCR reads again in MiXCR, with one record for every CDR3 protein. The profile shows about 610,000 distinct CDR3 sequences, roughly 14% of them singletons. The specimen sequenced was blood. The origin of the receptors is a woman in her thirties or forties with Graves' ophthalmopathy.

This clonotype has a count of ten or more. V usage is TRBV7-9 and J usage is TRBJ2-6; D not certain. The germline gives CDR1 SEHNR, CDR2 FQNEAQ (reference sequence). This CDR3 has 15 residues. Trimming removed 10 bases from V and 0 bases from J, with 13 bases in between. Here the CDR3 reads CATLPLTSGANVLTF. In DNA, the CDR3 is TGTGCCACTCTCCCCCTAACCTCTGGGGCCAACGTCCTGACTTTC.

V gene TRBV28 combines with J gene TRBJ1-1; no firm D call. This CDR3 is 13 amino acids long. Germline V CDR1 and CDR2: MDHEN, SYDVKM. V gave up 6 bases and J gave up 4 bases, with 12 bases separating them. The CDR3 bases are TGTGCCAGCAGGCCGACGGGCCGCACTGAAGCTTTCTTT. It translates to CASRPTGRTEAFF.

This clonotype was recorded many times. The chain couples TRBV7-3 to TRBJ2-2; D gene unclear. This CDR3 region has 14 residues. V was cut by 4 bases and J by 2 bases, with 8 bases left in between. Germline assignment: CDR1 SGHTA and CDR2 FQGTGA. The CDR3 spells CASSSDFNTGELFF. The CDR3 DNA reads TGTGCCAGCAGCTCCGACTTTAACACCGGGGAGCTGTTTTTT.

The chain carries TRBV5-1 and TRBJ2-5; D unclear. The length of the CDR3 is 14 residues. Trimming stripped 0 bases from V and 5 bases from J, with 11 bases between. The germline V gene encodes CDR1 SGHRS and CDR2 YFSETQ. CDR3 sequence reads: CASSLGLGLETQYF. CDR3 in DNA: TGCGCCAGCAGCTTGGGTTTAGGGTTGGAGACCCAGTACTTC.

This clonotype was counted ten times or more. V gene TRBV4-3 combines with J gene TRBJ1-2; perhaps TRBD1 as D (5 bases). The CDR3 extends over 16 amino acids. The V gene's germline CDR1 is LGHNA and CDR2 YSLEER. V lost 0 bases, J lost 0 bases, and 11 bases lay in between. This CDR3 reads CASSQDRQGANYGYTF. The CDR3, as DNA: TGCGCCAGCAGCCAAGATAGGCAGGGCGCTAACTATGGCTACACCTTC.

This clonotype was found a few times. V is TRBV12-3 or TRBV12-4 and J is TRBJ2-7; 7 bases align to TRBD1. This CDR3 region has 13 residues. The V and J ends lost 9 bases and 7 bases, in that order; junction bases with no gene match: 12. The DNA of the CDR3 is TGTGCCAGTGCCCAAGGACAGGTCAGGGAGCAGTACTTC. The encoded protein is CASAQGQVREQYF.

Remarks on this clonotype: A single base separates this from a much larger clone, so it may be a read error. This chain uses TRBV12-3 or TRBV12-4 with TRBJ1-2; D is ambiguous. The CDR3 sequence is 13 residues long. Written as DNA, the CDR3 is TGTGTCAGCAGCTCAGCGGGGAGCTATGGCTACACCTTC. Translated: CVSSSAGSYGYTF.

This clonotype was picked up many times. The chain joins TRBV6-1 to TRBJ1-2, with 10 bases that match TRBD1. The CDR3 totals 14 residues. The V gene end was trimmed by 6 bases and the J gene end by 8 bases; junction bases not matched to a gene: 9. CDR1 is MNHNS and CDR2 is SASEGT in the germline V gene. The CDR3 DNA reads TGTGCCAGCAGACCGGGACAGGGGTCCGGAGGCTACACCTTC. Its translation is CASRPGQGSGGYTF.

This clonotype was seen many times. This rearrangement joins TRBV7-2 to TRBJ1-1; D not certain. Between the trimmed V and J ends, which lost 2 bases and 1 base, there was a span of 5 bases. Germline V gene data show CDR1 as SGHTA and CDR2 as FQGNSA. The length of the CDR3 is 13 residues. The CDR3 coding sequence is TGTGCCAGCAGCTTATTTCAGAACACTGAAGCTTTCTTT. This translates into CASSLFQNTEAFF. The variable domain in full, completed from reference TRBV7-2 and TRBJ1-1, reads GAGVSQSPSNKVTEKGKDVELRCDPISGHTALYWYRQSLGQGLEFLIYFQGNSAPDKSGLPSDRFSAERTGGSVSTLTIQRTQQEDSAVYLCASSLFQNTEAFFGQGTRLTVV.

The chain has TRBV7-3 and TRBJ2-2, with 10 bases aligning to TRBD2. CDR3 length: 15 residues. CDR1 and CDR2 (germline): SGHTA, FQGTGA. The trim removed 4 bases at V and 6 bases at J, leaving 5 bases unmatched. In nucleotides, the CDR3 is TGTGCCAGCAGCTATTTAGCGGGAGGAGCCGGGGAGCTGTTTTTT. It codes for CASSYLAGGAGELFF.

This clonotype was detected ten times or more. This chain connects TRBV12-3 or TRBV12-4 to TRBJ1-5, with D possibly TRBD1 on 6 matching bases. V was shortened by 5 bases and J by 6 bases, with 17 bases between the two germline ends. This CDR3 has 15 amino acids. The CDR3 DNA reads as TGTGCCAGCAGTGTCAACAGGGCCGGGGTTCAGCCCCAGCATTTT. Translated, it gives CASSVNRAGVQPQHF.

The DNA for the CDR3 is TGTGCCAGCAGGGCGGGACTGCCCTCTGGAAACACCATATATTTT. This gives the protein CASRAGLPSGNTIYF. The V call is TRBV6-1, the J call TRBJ1-3; possibly TRBD1 for D (5 bases). This CDR3 has 15 amino acids. Trimming left V 6 bases short and J 0 bases short, with 12 bases between. The V gene's germline CDR1 is MNHNS and CDR2 SASEGT.

This clonotype has ten or more counts. J is TRBJ2-2 and V is TRBV6-5; possible D gene TRBD2, 6 bases. V was clipped by 2 bases and J by 0 bases, with 10 bases between them. The CDR3 is 16 residues long. Germline V gene lookup returns CDR1 MNHEY and CDR2 SVGAGI. The CDR3 protein is CASSYRGIPNTGELFF. In nucleotides, the CDR3 is TGTGCCAGCAGTTACCGGGGGATCCCGAACACCGGGGAGCTGTTTTTT.

This clonotype was observed a few times. The chain recombines TRBV28 with TRBJ2-5; D unresolved. CDR1 is MDHEN and CDR2 is SYDVKM in the germline V gene. Trimming shortened V by 3 bases and J by 9 bases, and 14 bases separated the two germline ends. The CDR3 extends over 13 amino acids. For the CDR3, the DNA is TGTGCCAGCAGTTTTCGCCTGAAGGACGCCCAGTACTTC. It specifies CASSFRLKDAQYF.

This clonotype was seen ten or more times. The genes are TRBV12-3 or TRBV12-4 and TRBJ2-7, with TRBD2 identical over 8 bases. V was pared by 3 bases and J by 2 bases, with 6 bases of the junction left unmatched. The CDR3 runs 15 residues. CDR3 loop: CASSLRLAGPYEQYF. DNA for the CDR3: TGTGCCAGCAGTTTGAGGCTAGCGGGCCCCTACGAGCAGTACTTC.

This clonotype occurred many times. The gene calls are TRBV18 and TRBJ1-1, with 9 positions matching TRBD1. CDR1 is KGHSH, CDR2 LQKENI, per germline. The length of the CDR3 is 15 residues. J was trimmed by 5 bases and V by 5 bases; bases with no gene match: 9. The CDR3 reads CASSSRTGEWTEAFF. For the CDR3, the DNA is TGTGCCAGCTCATCTCGGACAGGGGAGTGGACTGAAGCTTTCTTT.

This clonotype showed up many times. This chain uses TRBV20-1 with TRBJ2-7; the D is unclear. The CDR3 consists of 14 residues. Germline-derived CDR1 and CDR2 are DFQATT and SNEGSKA (reference sequence). Deletions cut 1 base from V and 0 bases from J, with 10 bases between. The CDR3 DNA follows: TGCAGTGCTAGAGGGTCGGGTTCCTCCTACGAGCAGTACTTC. Translated, it gives CSARGSGSSYEQYF.

The table lists this clonotype with many counts. J is TRBJ2-7 and V is TRBV29-1; D is perhaps TRBD1 (5 bases). Germline assignment: CDR1 SQVTM and CDR2 ANQGSEA. CDR3 length equals 15 residues. V gave up 0 bases and J gave up 0 bases, with 12 bases separating them. CDR3 nucleotide sequence: TGCAGCGTTGAAGAGACCAGGGAAAGCTCCTACGAGCAGTACTTC. It is translated as CSVEETRESSYEQYF.

The sample holds many counts of this clonotype. The chain is built from TRBV2 and TRBJ2-5; perhaps TRBD1 as D (6 bases). CDR3 length: 13 amino acids. Germline CDR1 SNHLY, CDR2 FYNNEI. V lost 2 bases and J 4 bases, leaving 8 bases between the germline ends. The CDR3 sequence is CASSELGAETQYF. The CDR3 DNA reads as TGTGCCAGCAGTGAATTGGGGGCAGAGACCCAGTACTTC.

This clonotype appeared many times. The rearrangement uses TRBV6-5 and TRBJ1-1; D not resolved. The V end was cut by 2 bases, the J end by 1 base, with 17 bases between. The CDR3 runs 17 residues. Germline-derived CDR1 and CDR2 are MNHEY and SVGAGI. CDR3 DNA: TGTGCCAGCAGTTACAGTCAGTGGGGTGGAAGGAACACTGAAGCTTTCTTT. Translation gives CASSYSQWGGRNTEAFF.

In its sample, this clonotype was seen many times. The V call is TRBV10-3, the J call TRBJ2-7, with 13 positions matching TRBD2. The CDR3 contains 15 residues. Trimming took 10 bases from V and 2 from J; bases not matched to a gene: 8. Per germline, CDR1 ENHRY and CDR2 SYGVKD. The CDR3 reads CATGTSGMKAYEQYF. The CDR3 DNA reads TGTGCCACCGGGACTAGCGGGATGAAAGCCTACGAGCAGTACTTC.

For this clonotype: Given the absence of the conserved phenylalanine or tryptophan at the CDR3 end, a read error is likely. Because the CDR3's place on the DNA is in doubt, the DNA is left out and the CDR3 is given as listed by TCRdb. V and J are TRBV28 and TRBJ2-7; the table's D call of TRBD2 was not tested on the DNA. The CDR3 spans 8 amino acids, including both terminal residues. Germline CDR1 is MDHEN and CDR2 is SYDVKM. The CDR3 loop is CASTRIAG.

There are many counts of this clonotype. The chain uses TRBV20-1 and TRBJ2-7; perhaps TRBD2 as D (5 bases). The CDR3 loop spans 13 amino acids. The V end was cut by 8 bases, the J end by 4 bases, with 18 bases between. Germline V gives CDR1 DFQATT, CDR2 SNEGSKA (reference sequence). CDR3 bases: TGCAGTCCCCACCGGGTCGGGGATTACGAGCAGTACTTC. This sequence encodes CSPHRVGDYEQYF.